This TCR beta chain was documented in a study of T cell repertoires in cytomegalovirus infection. This clonotype was found a few times. Its target is unknown. Germline CDR1 and CDR2: MDHEN and SYDVKM. V was trimmed by 8 bases and J by 0 bases, leaving 14 bases between them. The CDR3 runs 15 residues. Overall study findings and caveats: The ex vivo response showed dominance by HLA-C-restricted CMV-specific TCR beta clonotypes.

Using its own MiXCR run on the reads, TCRdb lists one record per CDR3 protein. The sample consists of approximately 70,000 distinct CDR3 sequences, 20% to 25% of them appearing once. Sequencing was carried out using PBMCs, sequenced either directly or after in vitro stimulation (not recorded which). The J gene is TRBJ1-3, the V gene TRBV28; D remains unclear. The clonotype originates from a human donor in good health (CMV status not recorded). Some clones in this sample may be carry-over from other donors' samples. CDR3 nucleotides: TGTGCCAGCTGGAGGCAACTCTACTCTGGAAACACCATATATTTT. It is translated as CASWRQLYSGNTIYF.